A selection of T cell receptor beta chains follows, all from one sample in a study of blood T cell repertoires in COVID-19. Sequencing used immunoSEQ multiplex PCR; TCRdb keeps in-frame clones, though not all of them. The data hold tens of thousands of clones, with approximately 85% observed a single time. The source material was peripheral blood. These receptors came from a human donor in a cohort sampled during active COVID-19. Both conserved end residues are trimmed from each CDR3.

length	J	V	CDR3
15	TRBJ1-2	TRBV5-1	ASSLNKRVGVLYGYT
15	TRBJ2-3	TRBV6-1	ASSELAGGGNTDTQY
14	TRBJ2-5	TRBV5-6	ASSLGAGRGFETQY
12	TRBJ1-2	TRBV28	ASRDQNTGKDYT
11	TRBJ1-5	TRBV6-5	ASIGGYSQPQH
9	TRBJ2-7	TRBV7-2	ASSLSNEQY
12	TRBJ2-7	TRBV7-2	ASASAGAAYEQY
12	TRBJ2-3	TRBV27	ASSLQGGPDTQY
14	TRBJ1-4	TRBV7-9	ASSLGETATNEKLF
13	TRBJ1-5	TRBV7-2	ASSTTGTPNQPQH
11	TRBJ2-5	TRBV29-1	SGGDRTRETQY
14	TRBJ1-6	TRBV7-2	ASSLAAARVGSPLH
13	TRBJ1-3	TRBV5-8	ASSPGQTPGNTIY
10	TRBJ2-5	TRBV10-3	AISAGEETQY
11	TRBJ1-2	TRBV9	ASSADRGHGYT
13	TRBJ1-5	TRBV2	ASSGDRVSNQPQH
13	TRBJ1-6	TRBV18	ASSPVGEGYSPLH
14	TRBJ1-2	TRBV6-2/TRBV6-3	ASSYYRDRGNYGYT
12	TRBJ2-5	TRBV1	TSPPRGDQETQY
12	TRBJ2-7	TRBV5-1	ASSIGDRAHEQY
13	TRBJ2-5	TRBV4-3	ASSQDWEGWETQY
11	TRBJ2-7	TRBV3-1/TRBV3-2	ASSQDPRDEQY